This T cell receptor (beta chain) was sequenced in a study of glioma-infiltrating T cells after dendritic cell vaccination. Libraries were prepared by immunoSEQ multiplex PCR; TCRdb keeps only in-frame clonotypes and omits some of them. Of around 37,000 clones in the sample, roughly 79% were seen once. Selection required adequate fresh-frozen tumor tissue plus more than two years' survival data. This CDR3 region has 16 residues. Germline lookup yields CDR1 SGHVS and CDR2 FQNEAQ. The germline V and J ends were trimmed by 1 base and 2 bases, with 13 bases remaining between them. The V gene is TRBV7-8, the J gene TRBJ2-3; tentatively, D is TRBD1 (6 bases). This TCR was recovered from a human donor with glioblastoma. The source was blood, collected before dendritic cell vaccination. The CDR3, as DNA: TGTGCCAGCAGCTTAGTCCGGCAGGGGACCACAGATACGCAGTATTTT. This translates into CASSLVRQGTTDTQYF.